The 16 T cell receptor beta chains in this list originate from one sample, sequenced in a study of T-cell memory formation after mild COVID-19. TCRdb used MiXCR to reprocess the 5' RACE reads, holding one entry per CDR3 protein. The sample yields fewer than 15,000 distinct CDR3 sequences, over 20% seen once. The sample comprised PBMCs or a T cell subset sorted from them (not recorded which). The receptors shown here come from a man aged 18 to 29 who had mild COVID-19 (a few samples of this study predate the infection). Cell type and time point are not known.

The CDR3, as DNA: TGTGCCACCAGTGAAACCGGGACAGCGAACACCGGGGAGCTGTTTTTT. The encoded protein is CATSETGTANTGELFF. The V and J genes are TRBV24-1 and TRBJ2-2, with TRBD1 matching over 7 bases. This CDR3 contains 16 residues. Trimming cost V 4 bases and J 0 bases; bases outside gene matches: 4. Germline V gene lookup returns CDR1 KGHDR and CDR2 SFDVKD.

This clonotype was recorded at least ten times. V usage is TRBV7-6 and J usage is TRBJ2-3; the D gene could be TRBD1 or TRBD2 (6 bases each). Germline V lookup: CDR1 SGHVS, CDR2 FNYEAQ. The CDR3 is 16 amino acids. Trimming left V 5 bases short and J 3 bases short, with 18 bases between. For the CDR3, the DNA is TGTGCCAGCAGCGACTTTGGACGGGGGCTTACAGATACGCAGTATTTT. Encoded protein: CASSDFGRGLTDTQYF. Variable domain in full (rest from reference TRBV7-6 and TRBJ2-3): GAGVSQSPRYKVTKRGQDVALRCDPISGHVSLYWYRQALGQGPEFLTYFNYEAQQDKSGLPNDRFSAERPEGSISTLTIQRTEQRDSAMYRCASSDFGRGLTDTQYFGPGTRLTVL.

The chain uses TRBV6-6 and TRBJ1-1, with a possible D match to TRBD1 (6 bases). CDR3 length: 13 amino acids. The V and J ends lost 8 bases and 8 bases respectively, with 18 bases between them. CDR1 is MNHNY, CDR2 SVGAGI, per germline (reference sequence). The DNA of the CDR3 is TGTGCCAGCCAGAGTTCCTGGACAGAAGAAGCTTTCTTT. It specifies CASQSSWTEEAFF.

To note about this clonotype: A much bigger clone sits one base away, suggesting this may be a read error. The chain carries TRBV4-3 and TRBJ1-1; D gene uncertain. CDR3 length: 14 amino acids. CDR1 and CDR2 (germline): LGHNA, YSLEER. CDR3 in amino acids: CASSHGGLNTEDFF. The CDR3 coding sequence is TGCGCCAGCAGCCACGGAGGTTTGAACACTGAAGATTTCTTT.

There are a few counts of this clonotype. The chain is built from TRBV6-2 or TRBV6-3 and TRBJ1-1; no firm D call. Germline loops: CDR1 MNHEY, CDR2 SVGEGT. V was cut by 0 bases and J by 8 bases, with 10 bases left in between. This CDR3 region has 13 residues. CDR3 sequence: CASSYSFLKEAFF. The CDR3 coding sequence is TGTGCCAGCAGTTACTCCTTTCTCAAAGAAGCTTTCTTT.

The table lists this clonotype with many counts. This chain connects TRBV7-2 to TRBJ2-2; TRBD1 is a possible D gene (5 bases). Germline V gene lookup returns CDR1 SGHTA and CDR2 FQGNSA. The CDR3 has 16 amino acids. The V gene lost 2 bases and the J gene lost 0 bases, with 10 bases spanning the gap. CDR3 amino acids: CASSLFRASNTGELFF. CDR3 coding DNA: TGTGCCAGCAGCTTATTCAGGGCTTCGAACACCGGGGAGCTGTTTTTT.

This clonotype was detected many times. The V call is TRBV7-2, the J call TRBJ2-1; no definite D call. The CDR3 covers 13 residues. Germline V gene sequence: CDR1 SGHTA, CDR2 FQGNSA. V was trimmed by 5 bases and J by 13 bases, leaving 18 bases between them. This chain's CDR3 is CASSGDNLLLQFF. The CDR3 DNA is TGTGCCAGCAGCGGCGACAACCTTCTCCTTCAGTTCTTC. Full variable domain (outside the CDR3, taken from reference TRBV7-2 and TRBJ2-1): GAGVSQSPSNKVTEKGKDVELRCDPISGHTALYWYRQSLGQGLEFLIYFQGNSAPDKSGLPSDRFSAERTGGSVSTLTIQRTQQEDSAVYLCASSGDNLLLQFFGPGTRLTVL.

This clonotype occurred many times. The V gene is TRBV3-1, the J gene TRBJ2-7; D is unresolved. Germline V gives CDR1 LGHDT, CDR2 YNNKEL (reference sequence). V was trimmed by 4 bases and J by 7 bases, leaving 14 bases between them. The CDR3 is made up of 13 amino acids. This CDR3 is CASSPSPFGEQYV. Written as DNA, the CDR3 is TGTGCCAGCAGCCCAAGTCCCTTTGGTGAGCAGTACGTC.

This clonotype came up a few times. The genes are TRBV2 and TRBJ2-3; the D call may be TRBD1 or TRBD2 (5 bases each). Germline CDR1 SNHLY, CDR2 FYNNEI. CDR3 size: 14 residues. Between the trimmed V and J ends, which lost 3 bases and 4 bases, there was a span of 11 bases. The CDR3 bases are TGTGCCAGCAGTGAGAGGGGCCACGCAGATACGCAGTATTTT. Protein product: CASSERGHADTQYF.

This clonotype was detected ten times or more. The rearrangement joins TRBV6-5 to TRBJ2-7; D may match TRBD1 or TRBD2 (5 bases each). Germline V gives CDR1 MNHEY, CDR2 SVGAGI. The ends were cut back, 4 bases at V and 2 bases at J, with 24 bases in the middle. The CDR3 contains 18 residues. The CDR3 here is CASSLSGRSPAWPYEQYV. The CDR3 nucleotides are TGTGCCAGCAGTTTATCAGGGAGATCCCCGGCTTGGCCCTACGAGCAGTACGTC.

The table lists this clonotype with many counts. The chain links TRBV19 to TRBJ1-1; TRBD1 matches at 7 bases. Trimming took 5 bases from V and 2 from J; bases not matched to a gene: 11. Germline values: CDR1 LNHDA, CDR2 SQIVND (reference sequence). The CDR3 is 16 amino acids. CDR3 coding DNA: TGTGCCAGTAGTTTTTCCGGGACAGCTCTTAACACTGAAGCTTTCTTT. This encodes CASSFSGTALNTEAFF.

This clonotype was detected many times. The CDR3 sequence is CASSRDRGKNNEQFF. In DNA, the CDR3 is TGTGCCAGCAGCCGCGACAGGGGGAAAAACAATGAGCAGTTCTTC. V usage is TRBV5-6 and J usage is TRBJ2-1; 9 bases agree with TRBD1. Germline loops: CDR1 SGHDT, CDR2 YYEEEE. The trim removed 4 bases at V and 5 bases at J, leaving 7 bases unmatched. This CDR3 is built from 15 residues.

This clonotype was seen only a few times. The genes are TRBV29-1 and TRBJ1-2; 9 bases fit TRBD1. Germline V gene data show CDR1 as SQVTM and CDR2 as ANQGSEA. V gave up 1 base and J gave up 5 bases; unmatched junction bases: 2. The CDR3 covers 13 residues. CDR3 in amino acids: CSVEVDRGYGYTF. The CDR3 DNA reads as TGCAGCGTTGAAGTGGACAGGGGTTATGGCTACACCTTC. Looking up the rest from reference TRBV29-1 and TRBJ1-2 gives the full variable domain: SAVISQKPSRDICQRGTSLTIQCQVDSQVTMMFWYRQQPGQSLTLIATANQGSEATYESGFVIDKFPISRPNLTFSTLTVSNMSPEDSSIYLCSVEVDRGYGYTFGSGTRLTVV.

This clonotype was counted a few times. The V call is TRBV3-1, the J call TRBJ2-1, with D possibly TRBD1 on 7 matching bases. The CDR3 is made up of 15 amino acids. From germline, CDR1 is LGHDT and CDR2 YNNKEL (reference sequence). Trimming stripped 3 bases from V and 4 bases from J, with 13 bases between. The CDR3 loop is CASSQGTAGYNEQFF. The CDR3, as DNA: TGTGCCAGCAGCCAGGGGACAGCGGGTTACAATGAGCAGTTCTTC.

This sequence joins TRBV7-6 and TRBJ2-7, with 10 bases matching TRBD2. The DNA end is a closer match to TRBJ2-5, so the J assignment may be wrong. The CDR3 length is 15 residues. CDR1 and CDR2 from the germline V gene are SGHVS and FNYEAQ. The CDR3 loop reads CASSSRTSGQETQYF. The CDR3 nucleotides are TGTGCCAGCAGCTCCCGGACTAGCGGACAAGAGACCCAGTACTTC.

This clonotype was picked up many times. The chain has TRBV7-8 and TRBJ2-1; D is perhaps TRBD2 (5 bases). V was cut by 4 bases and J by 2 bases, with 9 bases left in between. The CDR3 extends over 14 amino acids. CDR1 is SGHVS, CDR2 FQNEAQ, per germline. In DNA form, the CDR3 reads TGTGCCAGCAGCTGGACTCCCACCTACAATGAGCAGTTCTTC. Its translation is CASSWTPTYNEQFF.